These 10 T cell receptor beta chains share one sample of origin, sequenced in a study of T-cell reconstitution after alpha-beta-depleted transplantation in children. Unique molecular identifiers featured in how the TCRbeta library was prepared. TCRdb called the PCR reads again in MiXCR, with one record for every CDR3 protein. Here the sample spans a few hundred thousand distinct CDR3 sequences, 10% being singletons. This sample comprised PBMCs from the stem cell graft donor, obtained from the stem cell graft. The receptors come from a human donor who donated a stem cell graft to a child with acute lymphoblastic leukemia.

This sequence joins TRBV5-1 and TRBJ2-5; 7 bases agree with TRBD2. The V and J ends lost 3 bases and 3 bases, in that order; junction bases with no gene match: 5. The V gene's germline CDR1 is SGHRS and CDR2 YFSETQ. The length of the CDR3 is 14 residues. For the CDR3, the DNA is TGCGCCAGCAGCTCGGCGGGAGTTGAAGAGACCCAGTACTTC. It encodes CASSSAGVEETQYF.

This chain uses TRBV7-8 with TRBJ2-3; 15 bases fit TRBD2. CDR3 size: 18 residues. Germline values: CDR1 SGHVS, CDR2 FQNEAQ. V shed 5 bases, J shed 2 bases, and the junction held 8 bases outside the gene matches. The CDR3: CASSPGLAGGRVTDTQYF. The CDR3, as DNA: TGTGCCAGCAGCCCTGGACTAGCGGGAGGGCGGGTCACAGATACGCAGTATTTT.

At least ten counts were recorded for this clonotype. The chain carries TRBV12-3 or TRBV12-4 and TRBJ1-1, with D possibly being TRBD1 (6 bases). CDR3 length: 15 residues. The germline V and J ends were trimmed by 7 bases and 5 bases, with 20 bases remaining between them. The chain's CDR3 is CASTIEGGRRTEAFF. The CDR3 DNA reads as TGTGCCAGCACCATAGAGGGGGGCAGGAGGACTGAAGCTTTCTTT.

This CDR3 is CASSRSWGKADEQYF. In DNA, the CDR3 is TGTGCCAGCAGCCGGTCGTGGGGGAAGGCGGACGAGCAGTACTTC. This chain uses TRBV9 with TRBJ2-7; either TRBD1 or TRBD2 may fit D (5 bases each). V was clipped by 4 bases and J by 5 bases, with 19 bases between them. CDR3 length: 15 amino acids. In germline, CDR1 is SGDLS, CDR2 YYNGEE.

This clonotype appeared a few times. The V and J genes are TRBV18 and TRBJ2-7, with TRBD2 as a possible D gene (7 bases). The CDR3 has 14 amino acids. The germline V gene has CDR1 KGHSH and CDR2 LQKENI. V lost 6 bases and J lost 2, with 14 bases in between. The CDR3 DNA is TGTGCCAGCTCCCCGGGGGGCCCCCCCTACGAGCAGTACTTC. Its translation is CASSPGGPPYEQYF.

This chain joins TRBV27 and TRBJ2-3, with D possibly matching TRBD1 (5 bases). Trimming stripped 0 bases from V and 3 bases from J, with 13 bases between. CDR3 size: 16 residues. Germline lookup yields CDR1 MNHEY and CDR2 SMNVEV (reference sequence). CDR3 DNA sequence: TGTGCCAGCAGTTTATCGAAGGGGAATAGGACAGATACGCAGTATTTT. Its protein product is CASSLSKGNRTDTQYF.

In its sample, this clonotype was seen many times. The chain is built from TRBV18 and TRBJ2-7; D remains ambiguous. The germline V gene encodes CDR1 KGHSH and CDR2 LQKENI. The CDR3 contains 13 residues. V lost 0 bases, J lost 4 bases, and 7 bases lay in between. In nucleotides, the CDR3 is TGTGCCAGCTCACCACCCGAGGAATACGAGCAGTACTTC. Protein: CASSPPEEYEQYF.

This clonotype was seen ten or more times. This chain connects TRBV29-1 to TRBJ2-3; 7 bases agree with TRBD2. The CDR3 loop spans 14 amino acids. Per germline, CDR1 SQVTM and CDR2 ANQGSEA. The ends lost 4 bases at V and 5 bases at J; junction bases unmatched: 9. The CDR3: CSVAPAGVGDTQYF. Here the CDR3 DNA reads TGCAGCGTTGCCCCGGCGGGAGTCGGAGATACGCAGTATTTT.

This clonotype was recorded many times. The rearrangement joins TRBV5-5 to TRBJ2-4, with 10 nucleotides matching TRBD2. This CDR3 is 17 amino acids long. The junction had 10 bases not matched to a gene; V was cut back by 1 base and J by 6 bases. Per the germline V gene, CDR1 is SGHKS and CDR2 is YYEKEE (reference sequence). The CDR3 here is CASSLWTSGKGGNIQYF. Here the CDR3 DNA reads TGTGCCAGCAGCTTGTGGACTAGCGGCAAAGGGGGAAACATTCAGTACTTC. Drawing the rest from reference TRBV5-5 and TRBJ2-4, the complete variable domain is DAGVTQSPTHLIKTRGQQVTLRCSPISGHKSVSWYQQVLGQGPQFIFQYYEKEERGRGNFPDRFSARQFPNYSSELNVNALLLGDSALYLCASSLWTSGKGGNIQYFGAGTRLSVL.

The gene calls are TRBV4-3 and TRBJ1-6; TRBD1 is a possible D gene (5 bases). Germline V CDR1 and CDR2: LGHNA, YSLEER. Trimming removed 0 bases from V and 0 bases from J, with 9 bases in between. The CDR3 extends over 17 amino acids. The CDR3 DNA reads TGCGCCAGCAGCCAAGACAGGGAGAGCTCCTATAATTCACCCCTCCACTTT. Translating gives CASSQDRESSYNSPLHF.